The 8 T cell receptor beta chains in this list originate from one sample, sequenced in a study of T cell responses to AZD1222 COVID-19 vaccine. Method: immunoSEQ multiplex PCR; TCRdb's copy keeps in-frame clones and lacks some. Of 55,000 to 65,000 clones listed, approximately 85% were seen once; the top ten hold around 15%. The source material was peripheral blood, sampled on day 0 of AZD1222 vaccination. These receptors originate from an adult in good health.

The chain carries TRBV7-2 and TRBJ2-7; the D gene is possibly TRBD2 (5 bases). V lost 1 base to trimming and J lost 6 bases, with 13 bases between them. The CDR3 is made up of 14 amino acids. The V gene's germline CDR1 is SGHTA and CDR2 FQGNSA. The CDR3 sequence is CASSLGRGLREQYF. In nucleotides, the CDR3 is TGTGCCAGCAGCTTAGGCCGCGGGCTCCGCGAGCAGTACTTC.

This chain uses TRBV28 with TRBJ1-1; 9 bases line up with TRBD1. The CDR3 sequence is 13 residues long. The germline gives CDR1 MDHEN, CDR2 SYDVKM. V lost 5 bases and J lost 7; bases outside the gene matches: 5. The CDR3 DNA follows: TGTGCCAGCAGTAGGGACAGGGTCGATGAAGCTTTCTTT. Its protein product is CASSRDRVDEAFF.

The chain joins TRBV7-6 to TRBJ2-7; 9 bases map to TRBD2. Germline V gene lookup returns CDR1 SGHVS and CDR2 FNYEAQ. The junction had 14 bases not matched to a gene; V was cut back by 1 base and J by 7 bases. This CDR3 has 17 residues. Here the CDR3 reads CASSLGQAKAGGKEQYF. Written as DNA, the CDR3 is TGTGCCAGCAGCTTAGGCCAAGCAAAGGCGGGGGGGAAGGAGCAGTACTTC.

V is TRBV24-1 and J is TRBJ1-5; D is unresolved. The CDR3 totals 13 residues. Deletions cut 3 bases from V and 4 bases from J, with 6 bases between. CDR1 is KGHDR and CDR2 is SFDVKD in the germline V gene. In DNA, the CDR3 is TGTGCCACCAGTGATGCCCTAAATCAGCCCCAGCATTTT. It specifies CATSDALNQPQHF.

This clone was picked up one time. The J gene is TRBJ1-2, the V gene TRBV28, with 9 nucleotides matching TRBD1. The trim removed 5 bases at V and 5 bases at J, leaving 9 bases unmatched. The CDR3 length is 15 residues. Germline CDR1 MDHEN, CDR2 SYDVKM. CDR3 residues: CASSPRTGVGYGYTF. CDR3 DNA sequence: TGTGCCAGCAGTCCCCGGACAGGGGTAGGGTATGGCTACACCTTC.

J is TRBJ1-5 and V is TRBV18; TRBD1 matches at 7 bases. This CDR3 has 14 residues. Germline CDR1 is KGHSH and CDR2 is LQKENI. The ends lost 1 base at V and 8 bases at J; junction bases unmatched: 5. The CDR3 bases are TGTGCCAGCTCACCACAGGGGGCGGAAAAGCCCCAGCATTTT. It encodes CASSPQGAEKPQHF. The variable domain in full, completed from reference TRBV18 and TRBJ1-5, reads NAGVMQNPRHLVRRRGQEARLRCSPMKGHSHVYWYRQLPEEGLKFMVYLQKENIIDESGMPKERFSAEFPKEGPSILRIQQVVRGDSAAYFCASSPQGAEKPQHFGDGTRLSIL.

The chain uses TRBV27 and TRBJ1-2, with a weak D call TRBD1 (5 bases). Germline V gene lookup returns CDR1 MNHEY and CDR2 SMNVEV (reference sequence). The length of the CDR3 is 13 residues. V dropped 9 bases and J dropped 3 bases, with 14 bases sitting between them. The CDR3 is CASKRGVDYGYTF. In DNA form, the CDR3 reads TGTGCCAGTAAGAGAGGGGTGGACTATGGCTACACCTTC.

The chain couples TRBV4-2 to TRBJ2-2; D is possibly TRBD1 (6 bases). The germline V gene has CDR1 LGHNA and CDR2 YNFKEQ. The V and J ends lost 3 bases and 1 base respectively, with 9 bases between them. The CDR3 runs 15 residues. DNA of the CDR3: TGTGCCAGCAGCCACGGACAGCTGAACACCGGGGAGCTGTTTTTT. It yields the protein CASSHGQLNTGELFF.